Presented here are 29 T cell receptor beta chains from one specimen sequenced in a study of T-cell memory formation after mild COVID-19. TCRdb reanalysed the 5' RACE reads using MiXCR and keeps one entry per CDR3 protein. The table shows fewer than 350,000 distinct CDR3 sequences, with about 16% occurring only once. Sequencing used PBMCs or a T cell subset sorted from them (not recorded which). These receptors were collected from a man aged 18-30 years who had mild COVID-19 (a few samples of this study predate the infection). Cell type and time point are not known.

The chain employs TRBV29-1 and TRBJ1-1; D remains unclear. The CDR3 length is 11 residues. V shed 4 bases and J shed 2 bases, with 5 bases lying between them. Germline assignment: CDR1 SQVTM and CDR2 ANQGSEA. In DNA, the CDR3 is TGCAGCGTTGTCCGTAACACTGAAGCTTTCTTT. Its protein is CSVVRNTEAFF.

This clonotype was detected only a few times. The CDR3 DNA is TGTGCCAGCAGCGCGCGGACCGACAATGAGCAGTTCTTC. Protein sequence: CASSARTDNEQFF. The J gene is TRBJ2-1, the V gene TRBV7-9; D remains ambiguous. V lost 5 bases to trimming and J lost 5 bases, with 10 bases between them. This CDR3 is 13 amino acids long. The germline V gene encodes CDR1 SEHNR and CDR2 FQNEAQ (reference sequence).

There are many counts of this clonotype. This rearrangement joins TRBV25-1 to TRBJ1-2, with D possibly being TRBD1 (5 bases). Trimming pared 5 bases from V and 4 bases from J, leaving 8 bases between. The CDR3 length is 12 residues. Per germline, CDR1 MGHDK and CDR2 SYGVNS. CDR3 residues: CASSLGVYGYTF. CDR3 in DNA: TGTGCCAGCAGTTTAGGGGTCTATGGCTACACCTTC.

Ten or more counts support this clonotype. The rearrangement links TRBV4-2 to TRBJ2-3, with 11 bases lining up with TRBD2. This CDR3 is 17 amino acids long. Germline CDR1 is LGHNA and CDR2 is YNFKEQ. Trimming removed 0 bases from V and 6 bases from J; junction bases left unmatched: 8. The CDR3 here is CASSQEGSGGAWDTQYF. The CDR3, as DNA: TGTGCCAGCAGCCAAGAAGGTAGCGGGGGGGCCTGGGATACGCAGTATTTT.

The CDR3 region has the DNA TGTGCCAGCAGCCCCAGCGGGGGGGTGGTCAATGAGCAGTTCTTC. Amino acid sequence: CASSPSGGVVNEQFF. The chain joins TRBV7-2 to TRBJ2-1; 10 bases are a match to TRBD2. The CDR3 covers 15 residues. Germline assignment: CDR1 SGHTA and CDR2 FQGNSA. Losses at the gene ends were 5 bases for V and 6 bases for J; bases not matched to a gene: 7.

Written as DNA, the CDR3 is TGTGCCAGCAGCTTTGTCCTCGGGATAAGGAACACCGGGGAGCTGTTTTTT. Translating gives CASSFVLGIRNTGELFF. The chain couples TRBV7-9 to TRBJ2-2; a weak D match, TRBD2 (5 bases). Germline CDR1 SEHNR, CDR2 FQNEAQ (reference sequence). CDR3 size: 17 residues. V gave up 3 bases and J gave up 1 base, with 15 bases separating them.

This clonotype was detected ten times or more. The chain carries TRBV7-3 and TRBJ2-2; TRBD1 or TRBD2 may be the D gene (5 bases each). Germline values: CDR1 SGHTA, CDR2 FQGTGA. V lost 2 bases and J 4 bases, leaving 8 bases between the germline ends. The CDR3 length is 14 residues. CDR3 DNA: TGTGCCAGCAGCTTATCGGGGACCACCGGGGAGCTGTTTTTT. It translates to CASSLSGTTGELFF.

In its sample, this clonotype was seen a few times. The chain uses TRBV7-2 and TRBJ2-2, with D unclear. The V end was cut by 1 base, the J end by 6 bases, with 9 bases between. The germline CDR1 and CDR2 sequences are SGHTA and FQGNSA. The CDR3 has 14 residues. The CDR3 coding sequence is TGTGCCAGCAGCTTAGTTCCTAACTCCGGGGAGCTGTTTTTT. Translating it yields CASSLVPNSGELFF. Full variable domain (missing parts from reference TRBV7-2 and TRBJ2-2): GAGVSQSPSNKVTEKGKDVELRCDPISGHTALYWYRQSLGQGLEFLIYFQGNSAPDKSGLPSDRFSAERTGGSVSTLTIQRTQQEDSAVYLCASSLVPNSGELFFGEGSRLTVL.

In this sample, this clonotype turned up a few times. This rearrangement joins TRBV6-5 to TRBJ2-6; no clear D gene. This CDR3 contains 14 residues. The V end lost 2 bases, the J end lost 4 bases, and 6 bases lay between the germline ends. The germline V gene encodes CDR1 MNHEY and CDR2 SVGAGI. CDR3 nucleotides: TGTGCCAGCAGTTACGCCTCGGGGGCCAACGTCCTGACTTTC. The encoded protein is CASSYASGANVLTF.

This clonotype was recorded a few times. The CDR3 region is CASRPRLAGEETQYF. The CDR3 DNA sequence: TGTGCCAGCAGACCTAGACTAGCGGGGGAAGAGACCCAGTACTTC. The chain couples TRBV7-2 to TRBJ2-5, with 12 bases that match TRBD2. The CDR3 has 15 amino acids. In germline, CDR1 is SGHTA, CDR2 FQGNSA. V dropped 6 bases and J dropped 3; count of bases not matched to a gene: 5.

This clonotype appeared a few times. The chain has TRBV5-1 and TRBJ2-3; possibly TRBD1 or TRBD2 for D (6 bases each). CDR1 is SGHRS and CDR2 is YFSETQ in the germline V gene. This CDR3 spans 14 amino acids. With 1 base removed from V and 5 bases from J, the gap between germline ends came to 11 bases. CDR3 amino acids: CASSLMGGGDTQYF. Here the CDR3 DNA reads TGCGCCAGCAGCTTGATGGGGGGCGGAGATACGCAGTATTTT.

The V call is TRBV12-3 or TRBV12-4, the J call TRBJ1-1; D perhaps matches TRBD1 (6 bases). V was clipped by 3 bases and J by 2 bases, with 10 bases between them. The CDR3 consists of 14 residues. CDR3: CASSFGGRNTEAFF. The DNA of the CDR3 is TGTGCCAGCAGTTTTGGGGGCCGAAACACTGAAGCTTTCTTT.

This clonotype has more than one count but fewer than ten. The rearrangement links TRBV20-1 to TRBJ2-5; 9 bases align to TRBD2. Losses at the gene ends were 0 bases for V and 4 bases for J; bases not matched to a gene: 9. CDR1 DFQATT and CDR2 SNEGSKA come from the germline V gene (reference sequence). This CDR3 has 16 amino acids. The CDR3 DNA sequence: TGCAGTGCTAGAGATTCCCTAGCGGGGCTTAGAGAGACCCAGTACTTC. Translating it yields CSARDSLAGLRETQYF.

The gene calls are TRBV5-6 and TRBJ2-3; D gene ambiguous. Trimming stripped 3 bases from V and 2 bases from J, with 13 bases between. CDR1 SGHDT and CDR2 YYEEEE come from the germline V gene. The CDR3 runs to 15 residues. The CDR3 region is CASSSPSRHTDTQYF. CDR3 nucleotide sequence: TGTGCCAGCAGCTCTCCGTCTCGCCACACAGATACGCAGTATTTT.

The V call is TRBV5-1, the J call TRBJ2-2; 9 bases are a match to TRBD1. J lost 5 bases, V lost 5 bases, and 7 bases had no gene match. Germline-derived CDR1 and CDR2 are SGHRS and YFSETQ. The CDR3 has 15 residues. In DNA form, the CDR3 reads TGCGCCAGCAGACCCGGGACAGGGAGTACCGGGGAGCTGTTTTTT. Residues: CASRPGTGSTGELFF.

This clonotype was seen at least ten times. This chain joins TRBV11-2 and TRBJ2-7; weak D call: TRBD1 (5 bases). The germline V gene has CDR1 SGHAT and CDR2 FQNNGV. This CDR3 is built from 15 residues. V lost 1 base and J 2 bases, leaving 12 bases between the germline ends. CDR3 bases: TGTGCCAGCAGCTTAGGGACAATTGGGACCTACGAGCAGTACTTC. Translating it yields CASSLGTIGTYEQYF.

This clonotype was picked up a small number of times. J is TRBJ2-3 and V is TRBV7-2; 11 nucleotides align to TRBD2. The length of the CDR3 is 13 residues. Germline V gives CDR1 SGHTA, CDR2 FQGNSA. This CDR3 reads CATLAGGGDTQYF. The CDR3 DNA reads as TGTGCTACCCTAGCGGGGGGCGGAGATACGCAGTATTTT.

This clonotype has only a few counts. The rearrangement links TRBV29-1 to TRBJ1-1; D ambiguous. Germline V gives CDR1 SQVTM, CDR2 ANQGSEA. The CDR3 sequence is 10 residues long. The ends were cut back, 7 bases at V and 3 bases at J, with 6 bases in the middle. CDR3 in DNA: TGCAGCGGCCTGGACACTGAAGCTTTCTTT. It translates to CSGLDTEAFF. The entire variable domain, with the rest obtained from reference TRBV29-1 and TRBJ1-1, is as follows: SAVISQKPSRDICQRGTSLTIQCQVDSQVTMMFWYRQQPGQSLTLIATANQGSEATYESGFVIDKFPISRPNLTFSTLTVSNMSPEDSSIYLCSGLDTEAFFGQGTRLTVV.

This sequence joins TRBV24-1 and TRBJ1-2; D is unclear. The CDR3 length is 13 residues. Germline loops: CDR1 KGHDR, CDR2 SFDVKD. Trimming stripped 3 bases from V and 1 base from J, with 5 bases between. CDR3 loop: CATSDLRNYGYTF. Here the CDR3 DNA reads TGTGCCACCAGTGATCTTCGTAACTATGGCTACACCTTC.

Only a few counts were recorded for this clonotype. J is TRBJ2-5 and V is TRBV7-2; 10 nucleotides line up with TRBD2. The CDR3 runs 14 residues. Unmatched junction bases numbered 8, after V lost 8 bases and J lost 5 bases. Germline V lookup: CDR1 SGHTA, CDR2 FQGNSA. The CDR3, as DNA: TGTGCCAGCGGCCCAGCGGGGGGGCGCGAGACCCAGTACTTC. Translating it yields CASGPAGGRETQYF.

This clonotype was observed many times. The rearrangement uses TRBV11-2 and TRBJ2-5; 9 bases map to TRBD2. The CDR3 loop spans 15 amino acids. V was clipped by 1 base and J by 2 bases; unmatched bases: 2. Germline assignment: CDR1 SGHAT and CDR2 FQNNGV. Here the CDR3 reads CASSLGRGGQETQYF. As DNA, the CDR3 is TGTGCCAGCAGCTTAGGGCGGGGGGGGCAAGAGACCCAGTACTTC.

The CDR3 region has the DNA TGTGCCAGCAGTAAGCCGGGACAGTTAGGACAGCCCCAGCATTTT. Amino acid sequence: CASSKPGQLGQPQHF. J is TRBJ1-5 and V is TRBV2; 7 bases are shared with TRBD1. Looked up from germline, CDR1 is SNHLY and CDR2 is FYNNEI. The CDR3 covers 15 residues. With 5 bases clipped from V and 7 bases from J, the junction kept 11 bases outside the gene matches.

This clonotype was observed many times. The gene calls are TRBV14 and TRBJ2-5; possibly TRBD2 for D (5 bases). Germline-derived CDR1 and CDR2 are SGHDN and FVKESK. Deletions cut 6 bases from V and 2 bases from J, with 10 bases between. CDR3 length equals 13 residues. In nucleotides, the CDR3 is TGTGCCAGCAGGAACGGGATACAAGAGACCCAGTACTTC. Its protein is CASRNGIQETQYF.

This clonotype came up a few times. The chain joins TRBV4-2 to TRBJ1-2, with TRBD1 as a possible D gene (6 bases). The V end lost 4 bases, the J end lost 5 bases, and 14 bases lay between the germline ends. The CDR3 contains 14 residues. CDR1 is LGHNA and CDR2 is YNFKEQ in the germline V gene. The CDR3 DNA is TGTGCCAGCAGCCGGGAGGGGGACCTTTATGGCTACACCTTC. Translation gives CASSREGDLYGYTF.

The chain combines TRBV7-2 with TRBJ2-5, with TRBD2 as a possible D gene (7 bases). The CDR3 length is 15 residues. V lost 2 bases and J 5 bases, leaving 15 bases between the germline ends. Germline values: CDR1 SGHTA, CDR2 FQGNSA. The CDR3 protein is CASSLFGGLGETQYF. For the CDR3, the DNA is TGTGCCAGCAGCTTATTCGGGGGGCTAGGGGAGACCCAGTACTTC.

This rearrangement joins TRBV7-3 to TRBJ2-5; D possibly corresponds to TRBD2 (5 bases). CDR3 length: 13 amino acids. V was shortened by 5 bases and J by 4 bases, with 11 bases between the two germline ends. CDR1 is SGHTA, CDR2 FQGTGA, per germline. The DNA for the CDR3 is TGTGCCAGCAGCCCCGGGGTAGGAGAGACCCAGTACTTC. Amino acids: CASSPGVGETQYF.

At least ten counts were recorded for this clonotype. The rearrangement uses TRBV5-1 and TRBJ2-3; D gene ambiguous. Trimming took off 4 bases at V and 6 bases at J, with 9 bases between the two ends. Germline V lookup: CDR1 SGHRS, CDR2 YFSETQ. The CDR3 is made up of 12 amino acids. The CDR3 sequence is CASSPRGDTQYF. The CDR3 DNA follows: TGCGCCAGCAGCCCGCGTGGGGATACGCAGTATTTT.

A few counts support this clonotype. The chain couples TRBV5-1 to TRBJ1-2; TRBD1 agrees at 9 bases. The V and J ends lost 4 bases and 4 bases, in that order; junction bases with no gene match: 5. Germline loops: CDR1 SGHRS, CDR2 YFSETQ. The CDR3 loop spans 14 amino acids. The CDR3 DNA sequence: TGCGCCAGCAGCCCACAGGGGGCTACCTATGGCTACACCTTC. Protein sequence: CASSPQGATYGYTF.

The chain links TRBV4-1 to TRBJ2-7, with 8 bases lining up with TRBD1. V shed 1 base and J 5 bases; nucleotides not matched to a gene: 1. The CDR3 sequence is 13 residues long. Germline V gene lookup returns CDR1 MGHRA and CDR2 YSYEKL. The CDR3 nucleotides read TGCGCCAGCAGCCAAGGGACAGGGAACGAGCAGTACTTC. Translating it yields CASSQGTGNEQYF.